Listed here are 20 T cell receptor beta chains from one sample, sequenced in a study of T cell responses to AZD1222 COVID-19 vaccine. This table comes from immunoSEQ multiplex PCR, and its TCRdb copy is limited to in-frame clones, with some not included. The table has about 56,000 clones, over 70% seen once. Sequencing was performed on peripheral blood, taken 28 days after the second AZD1222 dose. Receptors were obtained from an adult who received the AZD1222 COVID-19 vaccine.

This clone was found a few times. This chain connects TRBV27 to TRBJ2-2; TRBD1 matches at 9 bases. Unmatched junction bases numbered 12, after V lost 6 bases and J lost 7 bases. Germline V gene lookup returns CDR1 MNHEY and CDR2 SMNVEV (reference sequence). This CDR3 contains 16 residues. The CDR3 coding sequence is TGTGCCAGCAGGGGAAGCACAGGGGGCTCTGGCGGGGAGCTGTTTTTT. Its translation: CASRGSTGGSGGELFF.

The gene calls are TRBV3-1 (or the pseudogene TRBV3-2) and TRBJ1-2, with D uncertain. Germline CDR1 reads LGHDT; CDR2 reads YNNKEL (reference sequence). V lost 1 base, J lost 5 bases, and 2 bases lay in between. The CDR3 consists of 11 residues. CDR3 in amino acids: CASSQGYGYTF. In nucleotides, the CDR3 is TGTGCCAGCAGCCAAGGGTATGGCTACACCTTC.

The chain recombines TRBV28 with TRBJ1-4, with D hard to call. Germline CDR1 reads MDHEN; CDR2 reads SYDVKM. The CDR3 totals 12 residues. V lost 6 bases, J lost 6 bases, and 8 bases lay in between. CDR3: CASSRTYEKLFF. The CDR3 bases are TGTGCCAGCAGCCGGACGTATGAAAAACTGTTTTTT.

The chain uses TRBV5-5 and TRBJ2-7; D possibly corresponds to TRBD2 (7 bases). Germline CDR1 reads SGHKS; CDR2 reads YYEKEE (reference sequence). CDR3 length: 15 amino acids. With 3 bases removed from V and 5 bases from J, the gap between germline ends came to 18 bases. The CDR3 nucleotides read TGTGCCAGCAGCTCCTTTGGGGGAGGGGGGAACGAGCAGTACTTC. It encodes CASSSFGGGGNEQYF. The full variable domain, completed using reference TRBV5-5 and TRBJ2-7, is DAGVTQSPTHLIKTRGQQVTLRCSPISGHKSVSWYQQVLGQGPQFIFQYYEKEERGRGNFPDRFSARQFPNYSSELNVNALLLGDSALYLCASSSFGGGGNEQYFGPGTRLTVT.

This sequence joins TRBV12-3 or TRBV12-4 and TRBJ2-2; D tentatively fits TRBD1 or TRBD2 (6 bases each). The V and J ends lost 10 bases and 6 bases respectively, with 15 bases between them. This CDR3 is built from 13 residues. Here the CDR3 reads CATERGEAGELFF. CDR3 bases: TGTGCCACCGAAAGGGGGGAGGCCGGGGAGCTGTTTTTT.

The chain links TRBV4-2 to TRBJ2-7, with TRBD2 matching 7 bases. The ends lost 0 bases at V and 2 bases at J; junction bases unmatched: 19. CDR1 and CDR2 from the germline V gene are LGHNA and YNFKEQ. The CDR3 length is 20 residues. The CDR3 loop is CASSQDLYWSRTSGTYEQYF. The CDR3 DNA reads as TGTGCCAGCAGCCAAGATCTTTATTGGAGTCGGACTAGTGGCACCTACGAGCAGTACTTC.

This sequence joins TRBV3-1 (or the pseudogene TRBV3-2) and TRBJ2-3; 15 nucleotides align to TRBD2. In germline, CDR1 is LGHDT, CDR2 YNNKEL (reference sequence). Trimming cost V 0 bases and J 1 base; bases outside gene matches: 2. The CDR3 length is 18 residues. The DNA for the CDR3 is TGTGCCAGCAGCCAAGAGGGACTAGCGGGGGGAGGCACAGATACGCAGTATTTT. Its translation: CASSQEGLAGGGTDTQYF.

The chain links TRBV28 to TRBJ2-4; 12 positions match TRBD2. CDR1 is MDHEN and CDR2 is SYDVKM in the germline V gene. Germline trimming cut 2 bases from V and 0 bases from J; bases unmatched to any gene: 11. The CDR3 has 20 residues. The CDR3 nucleotides are TGTGCCAGCAGTTTAGACAGGGGGCTAGCGGGAGGGCTAGCCAAAAACATTCAGTACTTC. Translating gives CASSLDRGLAGGLAKNIQYF.

Here the CDR3 DNA reads TGCGCCAGCAGCCCTGTTCTAGCGGGAAACACAGATACGCAGTATTTT. This encodes CASSPVLAGNTDTQYF. The gene calls are TRBV5-1 and TRBJ2-3; 9 bases are a match to TRBD2. Germline CDR1 is SGHRS and CDR2 is YFSETQ. The V segment lost 4 bases and the J segment 2 bases; nucleotides outside the gene matches: 8. The CDR3 contains 16 residues.

This clone was observed a few times. The chain recombines TRBV28 with TRBJ1-6; TRBD1 agrees at 12 bases. V gave up 5 bases and J gave up 10 bases; unmatched junction bases: 9. CDR1 is MDHEN and CDR2 is SYDVKM in the germline V gene. The CDR3 totals 16 residues. CDR3 amino acids: CASSNAGTGGNSPLHF. The CDR3 nucleotides read TGTGCCAGCAGTAACGCCGGGACAGGGGGCAACTCACCCCTCCACTTT. The complete variable domain, with remaining parts taken from reference TRBV28 and TRBJ1-6, reads DVKVTQSSRYLVKRTGEKVFLECVQDMDHENMFWYRQDPGLGLRLIYFSYDVKMKEKGDIPEGYSVSREKKERFSLILESASTNQTSMYLCASSNAGTGGNSPLHFGNGTRLTVT.

As for this clone: An end of the junction differs from the germline gene, which may be a read error. CDR3: CASSLSSTGELFF. For the CDR3, the DNA is TGTGCTAGCAGCTTATCTTCCACCGGGGAGCTGTTTTTT. The chain employs TRBV7-7 and TRBJ2-2; D gene uncertain. The CDR3 has 13 residues. Germline CDR1 SSHAT, CDR2 FNYEAQ (reference sequence).

The rearrangement uses TRBV19 and TRBJ1-1; the match to TRBD1 covers 7 bases. The V and J ends lost 5 bases and 3 bases, in that order; junction bases with no gene match: 12. Germline V gene lookup returns CDR1 LNHDA and CDR2 SQIVND (reference sequence). The CDR3 has 16 residues. In nucleotides, the CDR3 is TGTGCCAGTAGTGCGGTGGGACAGCCTAGGGACACTGAAGCTTTCTTT. This translates into CASSAVGQPRDTEAFF.

The chain is built from TRBV10-3 and TRBJ2-1; tentatively, D is TRBD2 (6 bases). The germline CDR1 and CDR2 sequences are ENHRY and SYGVKD. V was cut by 2 bases and J by 12 bases, with 8 bases left in between. The CDR3 runs 11 residues. CDR3: CAISERERQFF. The CDR3 nucleotides are TGTGCCATCAGTGAGCGGGAGCGGCAGTTCTTC.

The chain is built from TRBV3-1 (or the pseudogene TRBV3-2) and TRBJ1-2; TRBD1 matches 8 bases. J lost 7 bases, V lost 6 bases, and 13 bases had no gene match. The germline V gene encodes CDR1 LGHDT and CDR2 YNNKEL (reference sequence). CDR3 length equals 15 residues. For the CDR3, the DNA is TGTGCCAGCAGGCCTGACAGGGGTAAGGAGGGTGGCTACACCTTC. Protein: CASRPDRGKEGGYTF.

The chain uses TRBV6-5 and TRBJ1-2; possible D gene TRBD1, 6 bases. The CDR3 is 15 residues long. Per the germline V gene, CDR1 is MNHEY and CDR2 is SVGAGI. V lost 5 bases and J 1 base, leaving 14 bases between the germline ends. The CDR3 sequence is CASSRTAGRNYGYTF. The CDR3 DNA sequence: TGTGCCAGCAGTAGGACAGCGGGCCGTAACTATGGCTACACCTTC.

This sequence joins TRBV6-5 and TRBJ2-2; tentatively, D is TRBD1 or TRBD2 (6 bases each). Per the germline V gene, CDR1 is MNHEY and CDR2 is SVGAGI. There are 16 residues in the CDR3. V lost 2 bases to trimming and J lost 3 bases, with 13 bases between them. The CDR3 reads CASSYLSGDYTGELFF. The CDR3 region has the DNA TGTGCCAGCAGTTACCTCTCAGGGGACTACACCGGGGAGCTGTTTTTT.

The chain joins TRBV6-5 to TRBJ2-1; no clear D gene. The germline CDR1 and CDR2 sequences are MNHEY and SVGAGI. This CDR3 has 14 residues. The V end was cut by 6 bases, the J end by 9 bases, with 18 bases between. The CDR3: CASSRGIVAVEQFF. The DNA for the CDR3 is TGTGCCAGCAGCCGTGGGATTGTGGCGGTTGAGCAGTTCTTC.

This clone was seen only a few times. CDR3 sequence (DNA): TGTGCCAGCAGCGAGGAGTTGGGGTGGGGCGAGCAGTACTTC. Its translation: CASSEELGWGEQYF. This sequence joins TRBV9 and TRBJ2-7; no reliable D call. Trimming removed 3 bases at V and 6 bases at J, with 16 bases between. Germline CDR1 reads SGDLS; CDR2 reads YYNGEE. The CDR3 is 14 amino acids. The entire variable domain, with the rest obtained from reference TRBV9 and TRBJ2-7, is as follows: DSGVTQTPKHLITATGQRVTLRCSPRSGDLSVYWYQQSLDQGLQFLIQYYNGEERAKGNILERFSAQQFPDLHSELNLSSLELGDSALYFCASSEELGWGEQYFGPGTRLTVT.

The chain couples TRBV23-1 to TRBJ2-7; D remains ambiguous. TRBV23-1 belongs to the ORF category, with a function that is uncertain. V gave up 4 bases and J gave up 5 bases, with 3 bases separating them. The CDR3 consists of 10 residues. The CDR3 DNA is TGCGCCAGCAGTCGAGACGAGCAGTACGTC. It yields the protein CASSRDEQYV.

This clone came up once. V and J are TRBV29-1 and TRBJ2-1; 9 bases align to TRBD2. The CDR3 length is 14 residues. Trimming at V came to 2 bases and at J to 6 bases, leaving 5 bases not matched to a gene. Germline V gives CDR1 SQVTM, CDR2 ANQGSEA. CDR3 residues: CSVEPSGKVNEQFF. The CDR3 nucleotides are TGCAGCGTTGAACCTAGCGGGAAGGTCAATGAGCAGTTCTTC.